These 25 T cell receptor beta chains originate from one sample sequenced in a study of blood T cell repertoires in COVID-19. The method was immunoSEQ multiplex PCR; TCRdb's version includes in-frame clones alone and lacks a portion of them. The sample has around 130,000 clones, 82% seen once. The sample comprised peripheral blood. The origin of the receptors is a woman in her 70s with acute or convalescent COVID-19.

This clone appeared a few times. The chain employs TRBV7-9 and TRBJ1-4; D might be TRBD1 (6 bases). Germline V gives CDR1 SEHNR, CDR2 FQNEAQ (reference sequence). The CDR3 has 13 amino acids. Trimming removed 3 bases at V and 8 bases at J, with 10 bases between. In DNA form, the CDR3 reads TGTGCCAGCAGCTTTGGGGGCAGCGAAAAACTGTTTTTT. Translating it yields CASSFGGSEKLFF.

This rearrangement joins TRBV18 to TRBJ2-2, with 8 bases aligning to TRBD1. The CDR3 is 16 amino acids. CDR1 and CDR2 from the germline V gene are KGHSH and LQKENI. The trim removed 2 bases at V and 5 bases at J, leaving 7 bases unmatched. CDR3 coding DNA: TGTGCCAGCTCACCAGACAGGGGAGGTGGAACCGGGGAGCTGTTTTTT. It encodes CASSPDRGGGTGELFF.

The genes are TRBV29-1 and TRBJ2-1; TRBD1 matches at 8 bases. This CDR3 is built from 15 residues. J was trimmed by 4 bases and V by 3 bases; bases with no gene match: 8. The germline V gene encodes CDR1 SQVTM and CDR2 ANQGSEA. In DNA, the CDR3 is TGCAGCGTTGATGGGGTCAGGGGGCAATACAATGAGCAGTTCTTC. This translates into CSVDGVRGQYNEQFF.

This chain links TRBV5-1 with TRBJ1-2; 11 positions match TRBD1. Germline CDR1 and CDR2: SGHRS and YFSETQ. V shed 2 bases, J shed 8 bases, and the junction held 11 bases outside the gene matches. The CDR3 runs 16 residues. CDR3 nucleotides: TGCGCCAGCAGCTTAGGACAGGGGGCGCGGACGAACGGCTACACCTTC. As protein: CASSLGQGARTNGYTF.

The CDR3 DNA reads as TGCGCCAGCAGCTTGCAGGGGATGAGCAATCAGCCCCAGCATTTT. This sequence encodes CASSLQGMSNQPQHF. The gene calls are TRBV5-1 and TRBJ1-5; D might be TRBD1 (6 bases). V was trimmed by 1 base and J by 1 base, leaving 9 bases between them. This CDR3 contains 15 residues. The germline gives CDR1 SGHRS, CDR2 YFSETQ.

This clone was counted many times. The chain recombines TRBV7-2 with TRBJ2-3, with D perhaps TRBD2 (6 bases). CDR3 length equals 14 residues. The ends were cut back, 4 bases at V and 3 bases at J, with 11 bases in the middle. The germline gives CDR1 SGHTA, CDR2 FQGNSA. The CDR3 sequence is CASSSGTLTDTQYF. The DNA for the CDR3 is TGTGCCAGCAGCTCGGGGACTTTAACAGATACGCAGTATTTT.

This rearrangement joins TRBV3-1 (or the pseudogene TRBV3-2) to TRBJ1-2, with D unresolved. Per the germline V gene, CDR1 is LGHDT and CDR2 is YNNKEL (reference sequence). V lost 0 bases, J lost 8 bases, and 13 bases lay in between. The CDR3 runs 14 residues. The CDR3 is CASSQDGVGGGYTF. CDR3 DNA: TGTGCCAGCAGCCAAGATGGGGTAGGAGGAGGCTACACCTTC.

This clone was counted a single time. This chain links TRBV11-2 with TRBJ1-2; TRBD1 agrees at 9 bases. V was pared by 1 base and J by 5 bases, with 11 bases of the junction left unmatched. This CDR3 contains 17 residues. CDR1 SGHAT and CDR2 FQNNGV come from the germline V gene. The CDR3 region is CASSLAIGQGFGYGYTF. Here the CDR3 DNA reads TGTGCCAGCAGCTTAGCGATCGGACAGGGGTTTGGGTATGGCTACACCTTC.

The rearrangement joins TRBV30 to TRBJ1-1, with D possibly TRBD1 on 5 matching bases. Trimming left V 4 bases short and J 5 bases short, with 20 bases between. Germline V gene lookup returns CDR1 GTSNPN and CDR2 SVGIG (reference sequence). CDR3 length: 15 amino acids. The CDR3 spells CAWKQTARGGTEAFF. The CDR3 nucleotides are TGTGCCTGGAAACAGACAGCCCGGGGGGGGACTGAAGCTTTCTTT.

This chain links TRBV7-2 with TRBJ2-2; no firm D call. The CDR3 sequence is 15 residues long. The V gene's germline CDR1 is SGHTA and CDR2 FQGNSA. Trimming removed 5 bases from V and 4 bases from J, with 14 bases in between. The DNA of the CDR3 is TGTGCCAGCAGCGTCCTCTCAGGTCCCACCGGGGAGCTGTTTTTT. Translating gives CASSVLSGPTGELFF.

This rearrangement joins TRBV19 to TRBJ1-1; a possible D gene is TRBD1 (5 bases). The germline V gene encodes CDR1 LNHDA and CDR2 SQIVND (reference sequence). The CDR3 is 15 amino acids. V lost 5 bases and J lost 1, with 14 bases in between. This chain's CDR3 is CASSQAGNGNTEAFF. CDR3 bases: TGTGCCAGTAGTCAAGCAGGGAACGGGAACACTGAAGCTTTCTTT.

V usage is TRBV5-4 and J usage is TRBJ2-5, with 10 bases that match TRBD2. Germline assignment: CDR1 SGHNT and CDR2 YYREEE (reference sequence). The V gene end was trimmed by 0 bases and the J gene end by 6 bases; junction bases not matched to a gene: 8. This CDR3 is built from 16 residues. The CDR3, as DNA: TGTGCCAGCAGCTTGGACGAGCGGGGGGGCGGAAAGACCCAGTACTTC. Amino acid sequence: CASSLDERGGGKTQYF.

The chain recombines TRBV6-5 with TRBJ2-2, with 8 bases identical to TRBD2. This CDR3 spans 15 amino acids. The trim removed 5 bases at V and 1 base at J, leaving 3 bases unmatched. Germline V gene sequence: CDR1 MNHEY, CDR2 SVGAGI. CDR3: CASSLSGVNTGELFF. DNA for the CDR3: TGTGCCAGCAGTCTTAGCGGGGTGAACACCGGGGAGCTGTTTTTT.

The chain uses TRBV3-1 (or the pseudogene TRBV3-2) and TRBJ1-2, with a tentative D call TRBD1 (6 bases). V was shortened by 0 bases and J by 2 bases, with 19 bases between the two germline ends. This CDR3 has 18 amino acids. Germline assignment: CDR1 LGHDT and CDR2 YNNKEL (reference sequence). The chain's CDR3 is CASSQDPRPGVSNYGYTF. Written as DNA, the CDR3 is TGTGCCAGCAGCCAAGACCCGAGGCCAGGGGTATCCAACTATGGCTACACCTTC.

This rearrangement joins TRBV11-3 to TRBJ1-2, with 8 nucleotides matching TRBD1. Per the germline V gene, CDR1 is SGHNT and CDR2 is YENEEA. The CDR3 consists of 13 residues. The V gene end was trimmed by 4 bases and the J gene end by 6 bases; junction bases not matched to a gene: 4. The CDR3 region is CASSYRGDHGYTF. CDR3 DNA: TGTGCCAGCAGCTACAGGGGGGATCATGGCTACACCTTC.

This CDR3 is CASSSGLGYEQYV. The CDR3 DNA reads TGTGCCAGCAGCTCCGGACTAGGCTACGAGCAGTACGTC. This rearrangement joins TRBV7-2 to TRBJ2-7; 7 nucleotides agree with TRBD2. Germline V lookup: CDR1 SGHTA, CDR2 FQGNSA. The CDR3 spans 13 residues. V shed 4 bases, J shed 3 bases, and the junction held 3 bases outside the gene matches.

The V and J genes are TRBV12-3 or TRBV12-4 and TRBJ1-1; D gene uncertain. V dropped 1 base and J dropped 10 bases, with 13 bases sitting between them. The CDR3 runs to 13 residues. CDR3 nucleotide sequence: TGTGCCAGCAGTTTAGAGGCAGGCGTGAGAGCTTTCTTT. This codes for CASSLEAGVRAFF.

J is TRBJ2-1 and V is TRBV19; D is perhaps TRBD1 (7 bases). The V end was cut by 2 bases, the J end by 1 base, with 9 bases between. The CDR3 runs 15 residues. Germline-derived CDR1 and CDR2 are LNHDA and SQIVND (reference sequence). This CDR3 is CASSIQGGSYNEQFF. The CDR3 DNA is TGTGCCAGTAGTATACAGGGGGGATCCTACAATGAGCAGTTCTTC.

The chain combines TRBV30 with TRBJ1-5; no reliable D call. V lost 0 bases to trimming and J lost 9 bases, with 12 bases between them. The CDR3 consists of 13 residues. Germline CDR1 reads GTSNPN; CDR2 reads SVGIG (reference sequence). This chain's CDR3 is CAWSVAGTWPQHF. CDR3 in DNA: TGTGCCTGGAGTGTAGCGGGCACATGGCCCCAGCATTTT.

The genes are TRBV3-1 (or the pseudogene TRBV3-2) and TRBJ1-3; 8 bases match TRBD1. The germline V gene encodes CDR1 LGHDT and CDR2 YNNKEL (reference sequence). The CDR3 is 16 amino acids. J was trimmed by 2 bases and V by 3 bases; bases with no gene match: 6. The CDR3 loop is CASSHPDRGTGNTIYF. Here the CDR3 DNA reads TGTGCCAGCAGCCACCCCGACAGGGGAACTGGAAACACCATATATTTT.

The rearrangement joins TRBV19 to TRBJ1-2; a weak D match, TRBD1 (5 bases). The V gene lost 0 bases and the J gene lost 1 base, with 9 bases spanning the gap. The CDR3 length is 15 residues. Per germline, CDR1 LNHDA and CDR2 SQIVND (reference sequence). CDR3 sequence (DNA): TGTGCCAGTAGTATAGATCTTCAGGGTAACTATGGCTACACCTTC. This gives the protein CASSIDLQGNYGYTF.

CDR3 residues: CASSQERRLVNTGELFF. DNA for the CDR3: TGCGCCAGCAGCCAAGAGAGAAGACTCGTGAACACCGGGGAGCTGTTTTTT. The V gene is TRBV4-3, the J gene TRBJ2-2, with D hard to call. Looked up from germline, CDR1 is LGHNA and CDR2 is YSLEER. V lost 0 bases to trimming and J lost 1 base, with 12 bases between them. There are 17 residues in the CDR3.

This clone came up once. This chain links TRBV5-8 with TRBJ2-3; 11 nucleotides align to TRBD1. This CDR3 is 16 amino acids long. In germline, CDR1 is SGHTS, CDR2 YDEGEE. Trimming at V came to 3 bases and at J to 4 bases, leaving 7 bases not matched to a gene. This CDR3 is CASSWSGTGGPDTQYF. CDR3 DNA: TGTGCCAGCAGCTGGTCCGGGACAGGGGGTCCAGATACGCAGTATTTT.

The chain employs TRBV7-3 and TRBJ2-2, with D possibly being TRBD2 (6 bases). The germline V gene encodes CDR1 SGHTA and CDR2 FQGTGA. The CDR3 spans 16 residues. With 5 bases removed from V and 0 bases from J, the gap between germline ends came to 13 bases. The CDR3, as DNA: TGTGCCAGCAGCCTCTCCGGGACTTCGAACACCGGGGAGCTGTTTTTT. Amino acids: CASSLSGTSNTGELFF.

The V gene is TRBV25-1, the J gene TRBJ1-2, with a possible D match to TRBD1 (5 bases). The germline gives CDR1 MGHDK, CDR2 SYGVNS. This CDR3 has 13 amino acids. Trimming left V 4 bases short and J 7 bases short, with 13 bases between. The CDR3 reads CASSVLRGGGYTF. CDR3 in DNA: TGTGCCAGCAGTGTACTAAGGGGAGGTGGCTACACCTTC.